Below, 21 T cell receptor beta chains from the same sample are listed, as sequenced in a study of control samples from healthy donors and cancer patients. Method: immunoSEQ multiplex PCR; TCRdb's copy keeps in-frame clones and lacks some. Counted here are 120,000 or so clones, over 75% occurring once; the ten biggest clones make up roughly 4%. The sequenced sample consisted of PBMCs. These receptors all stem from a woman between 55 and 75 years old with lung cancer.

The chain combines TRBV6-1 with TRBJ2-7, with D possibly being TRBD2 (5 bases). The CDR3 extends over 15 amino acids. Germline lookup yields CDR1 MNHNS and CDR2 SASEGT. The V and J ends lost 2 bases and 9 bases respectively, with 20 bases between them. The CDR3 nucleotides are TGTGCCAGCAGTGAACCCATCGTTCTCCTACGGGGGCAGTACTTC. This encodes CASSEPIVLLRGQYF.

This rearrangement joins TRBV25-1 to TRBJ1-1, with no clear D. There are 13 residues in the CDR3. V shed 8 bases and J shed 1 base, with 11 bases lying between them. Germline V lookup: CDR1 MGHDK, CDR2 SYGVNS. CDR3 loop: CASLGLWNTEAFF. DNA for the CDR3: TGTGCCAGCCTCGGACTGTGGAACACTGAAGCTTTCTTT.

The CDR3 DNA reads TGTGCCACCAGACTACGAGCGATTACGGGGACAGCCGACTATGGCTACACCTTC. It is translated as CATRLRAITGTADYGYTF. The chain has TRBV10-3 and TRBJ1-2; 7 positions agree with TRBD1. Germline values: CDR1 ENHRY, CDR2 SYGVKD. The junction had 23 bases not matched to a gene; V was cut back by 10 bases and J by 3 bases. This CDR3 contains 18 residues.

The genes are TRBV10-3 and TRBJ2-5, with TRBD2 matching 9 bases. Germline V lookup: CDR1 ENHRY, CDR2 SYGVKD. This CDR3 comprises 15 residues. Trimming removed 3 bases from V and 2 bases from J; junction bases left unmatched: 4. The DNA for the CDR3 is TGTGCCATCAGTGATAGCGGGAGCGCACAAGAGACCCAGTACTTC. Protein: CAISDSGSAQETQYF.

CDR3 bases: TGTGCCAGTTGGAACAGGGGGCTGTATGGCTACACCTTC. It codes for CASWNRGLYGYTF. V gene TRBV19 combines with J gene TRBJ1-2; TRBD1 matches 9 bases. V was pared by 8 bases and J by 5 bases, with 6 bases of the junction left unmatched. This CDR3 contains 13 residues. Germline loops: CDR1 LNHDA, CDR2 SQIVND (reference sequence).

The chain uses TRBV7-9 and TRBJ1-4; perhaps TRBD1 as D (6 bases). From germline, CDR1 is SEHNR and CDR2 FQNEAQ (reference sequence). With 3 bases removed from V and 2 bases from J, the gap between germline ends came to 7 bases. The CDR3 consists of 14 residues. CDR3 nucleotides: TGTGCCAGCAGCTTGGGGGGCACTAATGAAAAACTGTTTTTT. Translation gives CASSLGGTNEKLFF.

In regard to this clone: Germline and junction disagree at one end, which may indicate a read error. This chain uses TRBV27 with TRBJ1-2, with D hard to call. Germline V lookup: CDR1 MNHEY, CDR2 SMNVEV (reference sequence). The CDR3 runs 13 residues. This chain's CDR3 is CASGLEENYGYTF. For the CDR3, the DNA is TGTGCCAGCGGTTTGGAGGAGAACTATGGCTACACCTTC.

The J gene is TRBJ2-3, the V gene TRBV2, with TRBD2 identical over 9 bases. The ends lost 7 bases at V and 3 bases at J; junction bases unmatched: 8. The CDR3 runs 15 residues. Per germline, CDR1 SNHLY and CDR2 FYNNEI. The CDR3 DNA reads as TGTGCCAGCAAACTGTCTAGCGGGATGACAGATACGCAGTATTTT. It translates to CASKLSSGMTDTQYF.

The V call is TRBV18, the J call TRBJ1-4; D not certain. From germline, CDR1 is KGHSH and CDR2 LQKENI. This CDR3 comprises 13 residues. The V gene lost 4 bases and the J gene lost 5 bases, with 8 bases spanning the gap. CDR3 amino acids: CASSRAPNEKLFF. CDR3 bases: TGTGCCAGCTCACGGGCACCAAATGAAAAACTGTTTTTT.

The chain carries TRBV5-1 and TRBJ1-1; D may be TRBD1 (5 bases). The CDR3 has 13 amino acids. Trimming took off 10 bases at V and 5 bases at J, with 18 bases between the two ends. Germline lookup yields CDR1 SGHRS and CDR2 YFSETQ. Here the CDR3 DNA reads TGCGCCTCCAGGACAACCGGCAGGACTGAAGCTTTCTTT. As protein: CASRTTGRTEAFF.

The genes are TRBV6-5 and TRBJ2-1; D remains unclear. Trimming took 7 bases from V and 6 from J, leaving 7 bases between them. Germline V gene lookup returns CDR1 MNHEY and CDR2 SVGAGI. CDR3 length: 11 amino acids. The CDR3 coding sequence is TGTGCCAGCAAACAACTCAATGAGCAGTTCTTC. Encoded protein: CASKQLNEQFF.

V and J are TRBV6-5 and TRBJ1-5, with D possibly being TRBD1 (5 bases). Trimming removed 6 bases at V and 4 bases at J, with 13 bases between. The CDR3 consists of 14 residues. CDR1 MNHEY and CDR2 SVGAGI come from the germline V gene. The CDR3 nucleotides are TGTGCCAGCAGGCCCGGGACGGGGAATCAGCCCCAGCATTTT. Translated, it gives CASRPGTGNQPQHF.

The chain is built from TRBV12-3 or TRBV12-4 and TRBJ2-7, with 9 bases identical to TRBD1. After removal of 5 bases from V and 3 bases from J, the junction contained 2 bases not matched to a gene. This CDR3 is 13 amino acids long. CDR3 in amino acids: CASSPGQGYEQYF. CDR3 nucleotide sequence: TGTGCCAGCAGTCCGGGACAGGGCTACGAGCAGTACTTC.

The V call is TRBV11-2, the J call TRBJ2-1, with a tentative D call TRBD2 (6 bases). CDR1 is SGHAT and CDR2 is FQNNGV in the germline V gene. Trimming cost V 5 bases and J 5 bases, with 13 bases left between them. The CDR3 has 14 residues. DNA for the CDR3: TGTGCCAGCAGCATCCTAGCGATGGACAATGAGCAGTTCTTC. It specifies CASSILAMDNEQFF.

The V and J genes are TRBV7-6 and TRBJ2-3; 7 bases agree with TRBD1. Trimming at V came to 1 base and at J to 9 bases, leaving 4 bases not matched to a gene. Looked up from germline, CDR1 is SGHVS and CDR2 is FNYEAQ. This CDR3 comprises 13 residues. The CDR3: CASSLGPTGTQYF. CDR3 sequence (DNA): TGTGCCAGCAGCTTAGGACCGACAGGGACGCAGTATTTT.

This CDR3 is CASSEGSTDTQYF. The CDR3, as DNA: TGTGCCAGCAGTGAAGGTAGCACAGATACGCAGTATTTT. The chain carries TRBV6-1 and TRBJ2-3; the D is unclear. Trimming cost V 1 base and J 0 bases, with 2 bases left between them. CDR1 and CDR2 (germline): MNHNS, SASEGT. The CDR3 is 13 residues long.

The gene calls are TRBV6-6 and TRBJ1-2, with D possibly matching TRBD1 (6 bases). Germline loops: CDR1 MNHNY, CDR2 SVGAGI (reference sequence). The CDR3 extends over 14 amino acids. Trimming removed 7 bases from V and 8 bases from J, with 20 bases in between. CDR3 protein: CASNQLIGGGGYTF. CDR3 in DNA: TGTGCCAGCAACCAATTAATCGGGGGGGGCGGCTACACCTTC.

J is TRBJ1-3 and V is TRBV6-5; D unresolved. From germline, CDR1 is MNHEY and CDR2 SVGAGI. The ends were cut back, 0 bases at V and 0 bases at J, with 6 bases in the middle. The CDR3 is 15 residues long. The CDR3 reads CASSYSAGSGNTIYF. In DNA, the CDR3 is TGTGCCAGCAGTTACTCGGCGGGCTCTGGAAACACCATATATTTT.

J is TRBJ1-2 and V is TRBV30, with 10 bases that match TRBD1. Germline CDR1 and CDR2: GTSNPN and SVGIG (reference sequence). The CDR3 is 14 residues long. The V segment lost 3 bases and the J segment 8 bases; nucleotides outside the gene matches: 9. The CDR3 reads CAWRDGQGGGGYTF. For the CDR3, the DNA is TGTGCCTGGAGGGATGGACAGGGGGGTGGCGGCTACACCTTC. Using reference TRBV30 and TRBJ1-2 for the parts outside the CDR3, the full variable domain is SQTIHQWPATLVQPVGSPLSLECTVEGTSNPNLYWYRQAAGRGLQLLFYSVGIGQISSEVPQNLSASRPQDRQFILSSKKLLLSDSGFYLCAWRDGQGGGGYTFGSGTRLTVV.

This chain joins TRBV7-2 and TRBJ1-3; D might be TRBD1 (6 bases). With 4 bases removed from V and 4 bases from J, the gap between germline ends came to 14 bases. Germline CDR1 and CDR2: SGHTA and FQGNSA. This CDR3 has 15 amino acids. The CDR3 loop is CASSYQGTVGNTIYF. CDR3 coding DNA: TGTGCCAGCAGCTACCAGGGGACGGTAGGAAACACCATATATTTT. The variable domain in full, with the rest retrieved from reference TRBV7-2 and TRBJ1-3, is GAGVSQSPSNKVTEKGKDVELRCDPISGHTALYWYRQSLGQGLEFLIYFQGNSAPDKSGLPSDRFSAERTGGSVSTLTIQRTQQEDSAVYLCASSYQGTVGNTIYFGEGSWLTVV.

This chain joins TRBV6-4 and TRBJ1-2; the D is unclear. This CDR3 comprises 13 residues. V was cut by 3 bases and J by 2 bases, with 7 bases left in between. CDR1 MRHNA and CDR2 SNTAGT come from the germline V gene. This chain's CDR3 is CASSERANYGYTF. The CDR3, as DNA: TGTGCCAGCAGTGAGAGGGCGAACTATGGCTACACCTTC.